Below are 4 T cell receptor beta chains sequenced from a single sample in a study of blood T cell repertoires in COVID-19. Assay: immunoSEQ multiplex PCR; the TCRdb copy retains only in-frame clones and omits some. This table has some 390,000 clones, 89% appearing once. Sequencing used peripheral blood. Receptors originate from a woman aged 40 to 49 with COVID-19, enrolled during active disease.

V and J are TRBV27 and TRBJ1-5, with TRBD1 identical over 10 bases. Unmatched junction bases numbered 6, after V lost 5 bases and J lost 5 bases. Germline V lookup: CDR1 MNHEY, CDR2 SMNVEV (reference sequence). The CDR3 covers 15 residues. The CDR3 reads CASSEGQGPYQPQHF. DNA for the CDR3: TGTGCCAGCAGTGAGGGACAGGGGCCCTATCAGCCCCAGCATTTT.

The V gene is TRBV2, the J gene TRBJ1-1; tentatively, D is TRBD1 (5 bases). The V gene lost 6 bases and the J gene lost 5 bases, with 16 bases spanning the gap. This CDR3 has 14 residues. The germline gives CDR1 SNHLY, CDR2 FYNNEI. DNA of the CDR3: TGTGCCAGCAGAGGAACAGGCTCGCTAACTGAAGCTTTCTTT. Protein: CASRGTGSLTEAFF. The whole variable domain, remainder taken from reference TRBV2 and TRBJ1-1, is EPEVTQTPSHQVTQMGQEVILRCVPISNHLYFYWYRQILGQKVEFLVSFYNNEISEKSEIFDDQFSVERPDGSNFTLKIRSTKLEDSAMYFCASRGTGSLTEAFFGQGTRLTVV.

The chain links TRBV20-1 to TRBJ1-2; D is ambiguous. Trimming removed 1 base from V and 6 bases from J, with 6 bases in between. CDR1 DFQATT and CDR2 SNEGSKA come from the germline V gene (reference sequence). The CDR3 length is 11 residues. This chain's CDR3 is CSARGPNGYTF. The DNA of the CDR3 is TGCAGTGCTAGAGGGCCGAATGGCTACACCTTC.

The chain employs TRBV12-5 and TRBJ1-2; D is unresolved. The V end lost 2 bases, the J end lost 8 bases, and 12 bases lay between the germline ends. This CDR3 spans 13 amino acids. Germline CDR1 LGHNT, CDR2 FRNRAP. As DNA, the CDR3 is TGTGCTAGTGGTTTGAGCGGCTCACAAGGCTACACCTTC. This codes for CASGLSGSQGYTF.